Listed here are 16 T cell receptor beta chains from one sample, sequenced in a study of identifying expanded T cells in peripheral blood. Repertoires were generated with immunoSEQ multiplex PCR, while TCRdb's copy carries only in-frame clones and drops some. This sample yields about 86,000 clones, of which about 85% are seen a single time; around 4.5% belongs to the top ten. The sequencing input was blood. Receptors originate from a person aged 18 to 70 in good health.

The CDR3 coding sequence is TGTGCCAGCAGCTTGCCGGATACGCAGTATTTT. This translates into CASSLPDTQYF. The chain employs TRBV11-2 and TRBJ2-3, with no clear D. The germline CDR1 and CDR2 sequences are SGHAT and FQNNGV. This CDR3 spans 11 amino acids. With 3 bases removed from V and 6 bases from J, the gap between germline ends came to 4 bases.

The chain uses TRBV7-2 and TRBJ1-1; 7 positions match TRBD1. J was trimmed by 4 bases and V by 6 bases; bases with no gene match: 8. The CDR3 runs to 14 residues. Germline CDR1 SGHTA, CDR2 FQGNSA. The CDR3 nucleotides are TGTGCCAGCAGTTTAACAGGGGCCGGCACTGAAGCTTTCTTT. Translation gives CASSLTGAGTEAFF.

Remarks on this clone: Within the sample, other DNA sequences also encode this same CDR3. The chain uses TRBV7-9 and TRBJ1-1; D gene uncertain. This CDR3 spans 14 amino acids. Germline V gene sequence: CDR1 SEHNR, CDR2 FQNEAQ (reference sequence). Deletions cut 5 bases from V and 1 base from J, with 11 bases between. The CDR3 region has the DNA TGTGCCAGCAGCCCTCGCCTCGGGAACACTGAAGCTTTCTTT. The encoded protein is CASSPRLGNTEAFF. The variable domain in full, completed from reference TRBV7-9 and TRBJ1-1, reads DTGVSQNPRHKITKRGQNVTFRCDPISEHNRLYWYRQTLGQGPEFLTYFQNEAQLEKSRLLSDRFSAERPKGSFSTLEIQRTEQGDSAMYLCASSPRLGNTEAFFGQGTRLTVV.

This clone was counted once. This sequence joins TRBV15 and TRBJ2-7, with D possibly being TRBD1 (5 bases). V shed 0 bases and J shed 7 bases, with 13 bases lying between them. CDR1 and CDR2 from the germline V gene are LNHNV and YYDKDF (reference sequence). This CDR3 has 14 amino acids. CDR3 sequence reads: CATSRDRQGGEQYF. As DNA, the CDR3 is TGTGCCACCAGCAGAGATCGGCAGGGCGGAGAGCAGTACTTC.

CDR3 residues: CASSLLLSESSNTGELFF. CDR3 DNA sequence: TGTGCCAGCAGCTTATTGCTTTCGGAGAGTTCGAACACCGGGGAGCTGTTTTTT. The chain employs TRBV11-2 and TRBJ2-2; D is ambiguous. V lost 2 bases and J lost 0, with 16 bases in between. CDR3 length equals 18 residues. The germline V gene encodes CDR1 SGHAT and CDR2 FQNNGV.

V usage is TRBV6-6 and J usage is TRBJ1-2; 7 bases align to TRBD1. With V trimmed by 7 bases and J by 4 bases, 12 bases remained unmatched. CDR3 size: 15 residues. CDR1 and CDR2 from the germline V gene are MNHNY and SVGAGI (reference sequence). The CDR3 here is CASTPRMTGIYGYTF. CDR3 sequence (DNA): TGTGCCAGCACCCCAAGAATGACAGGGATCTATGGCTACACCTTC.

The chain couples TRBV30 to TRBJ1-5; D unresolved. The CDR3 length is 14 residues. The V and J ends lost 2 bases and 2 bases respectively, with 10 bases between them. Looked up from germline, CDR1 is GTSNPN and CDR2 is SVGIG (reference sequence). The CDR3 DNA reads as TGTGCCTGGAGTATGGGAGCGGGCAATCAGCCCCAGCATTTT. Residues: CAWSMGAGNQPQHF.

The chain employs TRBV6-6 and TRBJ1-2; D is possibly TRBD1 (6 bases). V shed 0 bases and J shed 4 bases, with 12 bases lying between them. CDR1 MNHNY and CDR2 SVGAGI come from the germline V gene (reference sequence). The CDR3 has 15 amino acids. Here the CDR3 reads CASSYSKQGGYGYTF. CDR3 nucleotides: TGTGCCAGCAGTTACTCGAAACAGGGCGGCTATGGCTACACCTTC.

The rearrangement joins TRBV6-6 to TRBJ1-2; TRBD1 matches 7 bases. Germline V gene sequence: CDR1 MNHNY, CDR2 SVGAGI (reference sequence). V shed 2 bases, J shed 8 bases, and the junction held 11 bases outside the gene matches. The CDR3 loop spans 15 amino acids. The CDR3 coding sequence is TGTGCCAGCAGTTACGGGGGACAGTCAAGGAAAGGCTACACCTTC. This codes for CASSYGGQSRKGYTF.

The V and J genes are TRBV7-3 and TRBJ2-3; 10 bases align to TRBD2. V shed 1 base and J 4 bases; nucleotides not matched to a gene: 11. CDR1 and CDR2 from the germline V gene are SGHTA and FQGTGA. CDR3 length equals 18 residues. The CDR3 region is CASSLMPAGGRTADTQYF. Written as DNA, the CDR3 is TGTGCCAGCAGCTTAATGCCAGCGGGGGGGCGTACCGCAGATACGCAGTATTTT.

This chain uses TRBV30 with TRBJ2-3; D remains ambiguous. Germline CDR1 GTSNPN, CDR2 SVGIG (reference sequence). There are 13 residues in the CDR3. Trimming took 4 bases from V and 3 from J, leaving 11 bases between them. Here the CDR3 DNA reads TGTGCCTGGAAGCAGTTCGCAACAGATACGCAGTATTTT. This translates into CAWKQFATDTQYF. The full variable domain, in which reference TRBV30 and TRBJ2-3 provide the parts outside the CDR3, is SQTIHQWPATLVQPVGSPLSLECTVEGTSNPNLYWYRQAAGRGLQLLFYSVGIGQISSEVPQNLSASRPQDRQFILSSKKLLLSDSGFYLCAWKQFATDTQYFGPGTRLTVL.

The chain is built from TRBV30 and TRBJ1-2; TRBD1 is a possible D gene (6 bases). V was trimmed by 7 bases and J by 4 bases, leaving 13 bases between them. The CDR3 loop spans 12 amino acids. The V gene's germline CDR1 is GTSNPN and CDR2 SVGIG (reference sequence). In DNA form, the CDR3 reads TGTGCCTCGCAACAGGGAATCTATGGCTACACCTTC. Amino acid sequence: CASQQGIYGYTF.

DNA of the CDR3: TGTGCCAGCAGCTTAGGCCCCGAACCCTACGAGCAGTACTTC. Translated: CASSLGPEPYEQYF. The chain employs TRBV11-1 and TRBJ2-7; no clear D gene. The ends were cut back, 1 base at V and 2 bases at J, with 9 bases in the middle. The germline CDR1 and CDR2 sequences are SGHAT and FQDESV (reference sequence). The CDR3 is 14 amino acids.

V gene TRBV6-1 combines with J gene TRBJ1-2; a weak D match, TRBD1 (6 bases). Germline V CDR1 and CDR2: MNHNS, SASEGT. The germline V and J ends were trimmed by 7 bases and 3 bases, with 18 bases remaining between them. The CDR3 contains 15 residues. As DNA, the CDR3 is TGTGCCAGCAATTTTCGGGGGCAGGCGGACTATGGCTACACCTTC. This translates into CASNFRGQADYGYTF.

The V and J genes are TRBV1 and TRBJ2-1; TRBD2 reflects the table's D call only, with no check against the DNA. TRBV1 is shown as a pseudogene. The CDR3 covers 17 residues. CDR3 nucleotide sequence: TGCACCAGCAACACGACCGGGAGCGGGGGGAGCTACAATGAGCAGTTCTTC. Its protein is CTSNTTGSGGSYNEQFF.

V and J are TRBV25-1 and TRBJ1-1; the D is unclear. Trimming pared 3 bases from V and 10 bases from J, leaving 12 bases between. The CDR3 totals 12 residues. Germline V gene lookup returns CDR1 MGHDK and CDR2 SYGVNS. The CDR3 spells CASSDGVLGAFF. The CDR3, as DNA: TGTGCCAGCAGTGATGGGGTTTTGGGAGCTTTCTTT.